Each of the 19 T cell receptor beta chains below was sequenced from the same sample in a study of T-cell reconstitution after alpha-beta-depleted transplantation in children. Unique molecular identifiers tagged the TCRbeta library. TCRdb independently ran MiXCR on the PCR reads; one entry per CDR3 protein. Of 130,000 or so distinct CDR3 sequences detected, about 9.6% appear once; the ten largest clones hold 24%. Sequenced here: PBMCs, mostly from graft donor cells, sampled 180 days after TCRalphabeta/CD19-depleted stem cell transplant. The source is a girl less than two years old who had a stem cell transplant for combined immunodeficiency, so the T cells may come from the graft donor.

This clonotype came up a few times. The chain joins TRBV5-5 to TRBJ2-3, with TRBD2 matching 11 bases. There are 16 residues in the CDR3. Germline V lookup: CDR1 SGHKS, CDR2 YYEKEE (reference sequence). V shed 0 bases and J 1 base; nucleotides not matched to a gene: 1. In DNA form, the CDR3 reads TGTGCCAGCAGCTTGGGGGGACTAGCGGGCACAGATACGCAGTATTTT. Its translation: CASSLGGLAGTDTQYF.

V is TRBV5-6 and J is TRBJ2-6; TRBD1 matches 7 bases. The CDR3 consists of 19 residues. CDR1 and CDR2 (germline): SGHDT, YYEEEE. V was clipped by 4 bases and J by 0 bases; unmatched bases: 13. The CDR3, as DNA: TGTGCCAGCAGCACGATACTGACAGGGTTTACCTCTGGGGCCAACGTCCTGACTTTC. This sequence encodes CASSTILTGFTSGANVLTF.

The V and J genes are TRBV11-2 and TRBJ1-1; unclear D gene. Per the germline V gene, CDR1 is SGHAT and CDR2 is FQNNGV. The CDR3 covers 14 residues. V lost 3 bases and J 0 bases, leaving 8 bases between the germline ends. As DNA, the CDR3 is TGTGCCAGCAGCTTTGGTATAATGAACACTGAAGCTTTCTTT. It encodes CASSFGIMNTEAFF.

V gene TRBV12-3 or TRBV12-4 combines with J gene TRBJ2-6; a weak D match, TRBD1 (6 bases). CDR3 size: 17 residues. Trimming left V 6 bases short and J 4 bases short, with 19 bases between. The chain's CDR3 is CASSPGRNQGGANVLTF. The CDR3 DNA follows: TGTGCCAGCAGCCCCGGACGGAACCAGGGGGGGGCCAACGTCCTGACTTTC.

There are many counts of this clonotype. The rearrangement links TRBV5-1 to TRBJ2-5, with a possible D match to TRBD2 (5 bases). Deletions cut 0 bases from V and 2 bases from J, with 8 bases between. Per germline, CDR1 SGHRS and CDR2 YFSETQ. The CDR3 runs to 14 residues. The CDR3 DNA sequence: TGCGCCAGCAGCTTGGACGGGGTTCAAGAGACCCAGTACTTC. Translating gives CASSLDGVQETQYF.

V gene TRBV12-3 or TRBV12-4 combines with J gene TRBJ2-7, with D possibly being TRBD1 or TRBD2 (7 bases each). This CDR3 is built from 13 residues. The V gene lost 4 bases and the J gene lost 6 bases, with 13 bases spanning the gap. The DNA of the CDR3 is TGTGCCAGCAGTTCGACAGGGAGGGTCGAGCAGTACTTC. Translating it yields CASSSTGRVEQYF.

This clonotype has only a few counts. This chain links TRBV20-1 with TRBJ1-2; D may be TRBD1 (5 bases). V was clipped by 5 bases and J by 4 bases, with 17 bases between them. Germline CDR1 reads DFQATT; CDR2 reads SNEGSKA (reference sequence). This CDR3 has 14 residues. The CDR3 loop reads CSAERDPGGYGYTF. CDR3 sequence (DNA): TGCAGTGCTGAACGGGACCCTGGAGGCTATGGCTACACCTTC.

The chain employs TRBV12-3 or TRBV12-4 and TRBJ2-2, with D possibly matching TRBD2 (7 bases). CDR3 size: 16 residues. V was clipped by 7 bases and J by 4 bases, with 19 bases between them. The CDR3 reads CASIPQKGGGTGELFF. The CDR3 region has the DNA TGTGCCAGCATCCCTCAAAAGGGGGGGGGCACCGGGGAGCTGTTTTTT.

This clonotype came up many times. The germline gene is not matched at one end of the junction; a read error may be the cause. The chain has TRBV7-2 and TRBJ2-7, with TRBD2 as a possible D gene (6 bases). CDR3 size: 14 residues. Germline-derived CDR1 and CDR2 are SGHTA and FQGNSA. In DNA, the CDR3 is TGTGCCAGCAGCTTAGCGAGACGGCAGAGTGGGGAGGACTTC. Residues: CASSLARRQSGEDF.

This clonotype showed up many times. The V and J genes are TRBV3-1 and TRBJ2-2; a weak D match, TRBD2 (5 bases). In germline, CDR1 is LGHDT, CDR2 YNNKEL (reference sequence). Trimming took 1 base from V and 4 from J, leaving 7 bases between them. This CDR3 has 14 amino acids. CDR3: CASSQGAGTGELFF. The CDR3 DNA reads TGTGCCAGCAGCCAAGGGGCGGGCACCGGGGAGCTGTTTTTT.

This clonotype was seen at least ten times. This chain uses TRBV5-1 with TRBJ2-2; perhaps TRBD2 as D (5 bases). The germline V gene encodes CDR1 SGHRS and CDR2 YFSETQ. The CDR3 has 12 residues. The V and J ends lost 10 bases and 7 bases respectively, with 14 bases between them. CDR3 loop: CACSSEGGELFF. CDR3 sequence (DNA): TGCGCCTGCTCAAGCGAGGGCGGGGAGCTGTTTTTT.

The chain is built from TRBV3-1 and TRBJ1-5; 7 bases are shared with TRBD1. CDR3 length: 16 residues. Germline-derived CDR1 and CDR2 are LGHDT and YNNKEL (reference sequence). V lost 11 bases and J lost 7; bases outside the gene matches: 20. Here the CDR3 reads CASGRTRDSGQQPQHF. The CDR3 region has the DNA TGTGCCTCCGGGAGGACTCGGGACAGCGGACAGCAGCCCCAGCATTTT.

CDR3 residues: CASTKQGAYNEQFF. For the CDR3, the DNA is TGTGCCAGCACTAAGCAGGGGGCCTACAATGAGCAGTTCTTC. The chain links TRBV6-1 to TRBJ2-1; 7 bases are a match to TRBD1. Germline V CDR1 and CDR2: MNHNS, SASEGT. CDR3 length: 14 amino acids. Germline trimming cut 7 bases from V and 2 bases from J; bases unmatched to any gene: 5.

CDR3 bases: TGTGCCAGCAGCTCCCCCTACCAAGAGACCCAGTACTTC. Translating it yields CASSSPYQETQYF. The chain uses TRBV12-3 or TRBV12-4 and TRBJ2-5; D call uncertain. Trimming shortened V by 6 bases and J by 0 bases, and 8 bases separated the two germline ends. The CDR3 runs to 13 residues.

This clonotype showed up just a few times. The rearrangement joins TRBV3-1 to TRBJ2-7, with D uncertain. CDR1 is LGHDT and CDR2 is YNNKEL in the germline V gene (reference sequence). The V end was cut by 3 bases, the J end by 4 bases, with 16 bases between. This CDR3 is 15 amino acids long. CDR3 DNA sequence: TGTGCCAGCAGCCATCTGTTTGGAGCCGCTTACGAGCAGTACTTC. It translates to CASSHLFGAAYEQYF.

This clonotype showed up just a few times. J is TRBJ2-5 and V is TRBV5-1, with D uncertain. V shed 0 bases and J shed 3 bases, with 9 bases lying between them. CDR1 SGHRS and CDR2 YFSETQ come from the germline V gene. This CDR3 has 14 amino acids. CDR3 residues: CASSLDLGKETQYF. The CDR3 DNA sequence: TGCGCCAGCAGCTTGGATTTGGGGAAAGAGACCCAGTACTTC.

This clonotype was counted at least ten times. The J gene is TRBJ2-2, the V gene TRBV27, with D unclear. Germline V gene lookup returns CDR1 MNHEY and CDR2 SMNVEV (reference sequence). Trimming pared 0 bases from V and 2 bases from J, leaving 1 base between. The CDR3 has 13 amino acids. The CDR3 coding sequence is TGTGCCAGCAGTTTATCTAACACCGGGGAGCTGTTTTTT. As protein: CASSLSNTGELFF.

The V and J genes are TRBV5-1 and TRBJ2-3; 9 nucleotides agree with TRBD1. Per germline, CDR1 SGHRS and CDR2 YFSETQ. This CDR3 contains 15 residues. J gave up 6 bases and V 4 bases, and 9 bases lay outside the gene matches. The CDR3: CASSASTGGGDTQYF. The CDR3 DNA reads TGCGCCAGCAGCGCTTCTACAGGGGGCGGTGATACGCAGTATTTT.

The gene calls are TRBV10-3 and TRBJ2-3, with 8 bases lining up with TRBD1. Germline values: CDR1 ENHRY, CDR2 SYGVKD. V was pared by 6 bases and J by 2 bases, with 7 bases of the junction left unmatched. CDR3 length: 15 residues. CDR3 nucleotide sequence: TGTGCCATCAGCAGACAGGGGATAGTCACAGATACGCAGTATTTT. This gives the protein CAISRQGIVTDTQYF.